The clone carrying this T cell receptor beta chain was seen a few times. Its target is unknown. Collected material from alopecia areata patients comprised lesional scalp punch biopsies and peripheral blood. The entry originates in a study of CD8+ T cells in alopecia areata. For the study at large: Treated patients were dosed with oral tofacitinib, taking 5 to 10 mg twice daily.

RNA extraction and reverse transcription yielded cDNA as sequencing template. The data were produced by immunoSEQ multiplex PCR, yet TCRdb's version contains in-frame clones alone and is incomplete. Of about 180,000 clones detected, less than 80% appear once; the ten largest clones hold about 10%. Study-wide results and caveats: Especially in alopecia totalis/universalis, lesional scalp showed greater clonality than normal scalp did.

This CDR3 is 21 amino acids long. Germline V gene data show CDR1 as SGHRS and CDR2 as YFSETQ. V dropped 5 bases and J dropped 3; count of bases not matched to a gene: 24. The receptor's source is a human donor with alopecia areata. The sequencing here drew on CD8+ T cells sorted from blood, taken at week 0. V gene TRBV5-1 combines with J gene TRBJ2-3; 10 bases map to TRBD2. The CDR3 bases are TGCGCCAGCAGGTTGCCTCGGAGCGGGGGGGCAGTTCCGCCCTGGACAGATACGCAGTATTTT. Translated: CASRLPRSGGAVPPWTDTQYF.